This T cell receptor beta chain appears in the sequencing data of a study of graft-versus-host responses after intestinal transplantation. Findings and caveats of the study: The study found high graft-versus-host to host-versus-graft clonal ratios in allografts of patients with graft-donor T cell macrochimerism. Among circulating GvH clones, peak levels were associated with early post-transplant declines in HvG clones.

The germline CDR1 and CDR2 sequences are SGHRS and YFSETQ. V trimming: 4 bases; J trimming: 9 bases; junction bases outside the gene matches: 9. This CDR3 is built from 14 residues. Clones were sequenced by immunoSEQ multiplex PCR, and TCRdb holds only the in-frame ones, with some missing. The data hold 25,000 or so clones, with about 80% observed a single time. The sample holds one count of this clone. The antigen remains unidentified. This receptor was identified in a human donor who received an intestinal transplant. Sequencing used unstimulated CD4+ T cells sorted from spleen or lymph node cells, obtained before intestinal transplant. The chain is built from TRBV5-1 and TRBJ2-7; 11 bases fit TRBD2. CDR3 region: CASSHGTSGTVQYF. The CDR3 DNA sequence: TGCGCCAGCAGCCACGGGACTAGCGGTACGGTGCAGTACTTC. The variable domain in full, completed from reference TRBV5-1 and TRBJ2-7, reads KAGVTQTPRYLIKTRGQQVTLSCSPISGHRSVSWYQQTPGQGLQFLFEYFSETQRNKGNFPGRFSGRQFSNSRSEMNVSTLELGDSALYLCASSHGTSGTVQYFGPGTRLTVT.